One and the same sample provided the 5 T cell receptor beta chains below, sequenced in a study of T cell changes during pregnancy in multiple sclerosis. Profiled with immunoSEQ multiplex PCR; TCRdb holds only in-frame clones, not every one. Here the sample spans 30,000 to 50,000 clones, 90% to 95% being singletons. Sequenced here: CD4+ T cells from peripheral blood mononuclear cells, sampled after pregnancy. The receptors come from a female donor with multiple sclerosis, enrolled in a pregnancy study.

This clone was seen a single time. The CDR3 loop reads CAISLTGPGELFF. CDR3 DNA sequence: TGTGCCATCAGCCTGACAGGGCCCGGGGAGCTGTTTTTT. The V call is TRBV10-3, the J call TRBJ2-2; 7 bases fit TRBD1. Germline V lookup: CDR1 ENHRY, CDR2 SYGVKD. J was trimmed by 6 bases and V by 6 bases; bases with no gene match: 4. CDR3 length equals 13 residues.

On this clone itself: The junction does not match germline at one end; this may be a read error. V usage is TRBV5-6 and J usage is TRBJ2-1; 9 bases align to TRBD2. CDR3 size: 15 residues. Germline loops: CDR1 SGHDT, CDR2 YYEEEE. CDR3 DNA sequence: TGTGTCAGCAGCTCCAGCGGGGGGTCCTACAATGAGCAGTTCTTC. Translated, it gives CVSSSSGGSYNEQFF.

The CDR3: CASSDTGGFSSGANVLTF. Here the CDR3 DNA reads TGTGCCAGCAGTGACACGGGGGGATTCTCCTCTGGGGCCAACGTCCTGACTTTC. The rearrangement joins TRBV6-4 to TRBJ2-6; the match to TRBD2 covers 7 bases. CDR1 is MRHNA, CDR2 SNTAGT, per germline. The CDR3 spans 18 residues. V shed 2 bases and J 0 bases; nucleotides not matched to a gene: 7.

The V call is TRBV6-6, the J call TRBJ1-6; 11 nucleotides line up with TRBD1. The germline V gene encodes CDR1 MNHNY and CDR2 SVGAGI (reference sequence). CDR3 length: 13 amino acids. Trimming cost V 8 bases and J 9 bases; bases outside gene matches: 3. CDR3 amino acids: CASSGTGGSPLHF. CDR3 DNA sequence: TGTGCCAGCTCCGGGACAGGGGGTTCACCCCTCCACTTT.

The rearrangement uses TRBV6-1 and TRBJ2-7, with 9 bases matching TRBD2. Germline V gene lookup returns CDR1 MNHNS and CDR2 SASEGT. Trimming took 4 bases from V and 4 from J; bases not matched to a gene: 8. The CDR3 contains 15 residues. The CDR3 nucleotides are TGTGCCAGCAGTGTCGTAGGCGGGGGGGCTTACGAGCAGTACTTC. This translates into CASSVVGGGAYEQYF.